Below, 22 T cell receptor beta chains from the same sample are listed, as sequenced in a study of blood T cell repertoires in COVID-19 (dated by TCRdb to about 2020). The library relied on the immunoSEQ multiplex PCR assay. TCRdb obtained this table from immuneACCESS and retained in-frame rearrangements with V and J assigned. These tables miss some clones; where compared with another copy, unresolved V genes account for less than half of the shortfall, and the remainder is unexplained. Present in this sample are tens of thousands of clones, more than 80% of which were seen just once. Approximately 2.6% of the sample rests with the top ten. The sequenced sample was peripheral blood. These receptors originate from a man older than 75 with acute or convalescent COVID-19.

CDR3 in amino acids: CAWSVPQGNYGYTF. CDR3 sequence (DNA): TGTGCCTGGAGTGTACCTCAGGGTAACTATGGCTACACCTTC. The chain is built from TRBV30 and TRBJ1-2; possible D gene TRBD1, 5 bases. Trimming pared 0 bases from V and 1 base from J, leaving 9 bases between. The CDR3 extends over 14 amino acids. CDR1 and CDR2 from the germline V gene are GTSNPN and SVGIG (reference sequence). The full variable domain, rest sourced from reference TRBV30 and TRBJ1-2, is SQTIHQWPATLVQPVGSPLSLECTVEGTSNPNLYWYRQAAGRGLQLLFYSVGIGQISSEVPQNLSASRPQDRQFILSSKKLLLSDSGFYLCAWSVPQGNYGYTFGSGTRLTVV.

The chain links TRBV5-1 to TRBJ2-7; D might be TRBD2 (6 bases). The CDR3 totals 16 residues. CDR1 is SGHRS and CDR2 is YFSETQ in the germline V gene. The ends were cut back, 5 bases at V and 1 base at J, with 19 bases in the middle. Here the CDR3 reads CASRPSAEGNSYEQYF. The CDR3 bases are TGCGCCAGCAGACCGTCGGCGGAGGGAAATTCCTACGAGCAGTACTTC. Supplemented by reference TRBV5-1 and TRBJ2-7, the full variable domain reads KAGVTQTPRYLIKTRGQQVTLSCSPISGHRSVSWYQQTPGQGLQFLFEYFSETQRNKGNFPGRFSGRQFSNSRSEMNVSTLELGDSALYLCASRPSAEGNSYEQYFGPGTRLTVT.

In its sample, this clone was seen a few times. The chain links TRBV2 to TRBJ2-5; 10 bases line up with TRBD2. The CDR3 spans 14 residues. The germline V gene has CDR1 SNHLY and CDR2 FYNNEI. The ends lost 10 bases at V and 3 bases at J; junction bases unmatched: 8. The CDR3 DNA reads TGTGCCACCGCCGTAGCGGGGGGCAAAGAGACCCAGTACTTC. This encodes CATAVAGGKETQYF.

The chain combines TRBV21-1 with TRBJ2-1; the table names TRBD1, a call not compared with the DNA. TRBV21-1 is a documented pseudogene. This CDR3 is 17 amino acids long. The CDR3, as DNA: TGTGCCAGCAGCAAAGCAGGACAGGGGAGGGCCTACAATGAGCAGTTCTTC. This encodes CASSKAGQGRAYNEQFF.

The rearrangement links TRBV7-9 to TRBJ2-7; the D is unclear. The CDR3 covers 13 residues. With 2 bases removed from V and 6 bases from J, the gap between germline ends came to 11 bases. Germline V gene lookup returns CDR1 SEHNR and CDR2 FQNEAQ (reference sequence). CDR3 residues: CASSLRDTGEQYF. In DNA, the CDR3 is TGTGCCAGCAGCTTACGAGATACGGGCGAGCAGTACTTC.

There are a few counts of this clone. V and J are TRBV5-6 and TRBJ2-3; a possible D gene is TRBD1 (6 bases). The V end was cut by 0 bases, the J end by 2 bases, with 13 bases between. CDR1 and CDR2 (germline): SGHDT, YYEEEE. The CDR3 is made up of 16 amino acids. This chain's CDR3 is CASSLGGGTYTDTQYF. CDR3 in DNA: TGTGCCAGCAGCTTGGGAGGGGGAACTTACACAGATACGCAGTATTTT.

The chain is built from TRBV18 and TRBJ2-1, with 16 bases lining up with TRBD2. CDR3 length equals 17 residues. V shed 0 bases, J shed 9 bases, and the junction held 5 bases outside the gene matches. CDR1 and CDR2 from the germline V gene are KGHSH and LQKENI. CDR3 amino acids: CASSPPGLAGGLGEQFF. The CDR3, as DNA: TGTGCCAGCTCACCACCGGGACTAGCGGGGGGGCTTGGTGAGCAGTTCTTC.

Here the CDR3 reads CASSLTGLGGYTF. The CDR3 bases are TGTGCCAGCAGCTTGACAGGGCTGGGAGGCTACACCTTC. The chain employs TRBV5-6 and TRBJ1-2; weak D call: TRBD1 (6 bases). This CDR3 spans 13 amino acids. Germline assignment: CDR1 SGHDT and CDR2 YYEEEE. Trimming shortened V by 1 base and J by 8 bases, and 12 bases separated the two germline ends.

The chain links TRBV28 to TRBJ1-5; no definite D call. This CDR3 is built from 15 residues. Germline V gives CDR1 MDHEN, CDR2 SYDVKM. V dropped 3 bases and J dropped 7 bases, with 16 bases sitting between them. The CDR3 loop is CASSFGGNDGQPQHF. The DNA for the CDR3 is TGTGCCAGCAGTTTCGGAGGGAACGACGGACAGCCCCAGCATTTT.

The chain carries TRBV25-1 and TRBJ2-3; D is ambiguous. The CDR3 is 13 residues long. V was cut by 3 bases and J by 9 bases, with 13 bases left in between. Germline V gives CDR1 MGHDK, CDR2 SYGVNS. The CDR3 DNA reads TGTGCCAGCAGTGAGGGCATGCCGCTGACGCAGTATTTT. This codes for CASSEGMPLTQYF.

Only one count was recorded for this clone. The J gene is TRBJ1-3, the V gene TRBV6-5, with 9 bases fitting TRBD1. The V gene end was trimmed by 6 bases and the J gene end by 2 bases; junction bases not matched to a gene: 5. CDR3 length equals 15 residues. The germline gives CDR1 MNHEY, CDR2 SVGAGI. DNA for the CDR3: TGTGCCAGCAGCCCGGGACAGGGCACTGGAAACACCATATATTTT. It yields the protein CASSPGQGTGNTIYF.

The chain combines TRBV19 with TRBJ2-5; 10 bases fit TRBD1. Losses at the gene ends were 6 bases for V and 3 bases for J; bases not matched to a gene: 4. In germline, CDR1 is LNHDA, CDR2 SQIVND (reference sequence). The length of the CDR3 is 14 residues. CDR3 coding DNA: TGTGCCAGTAGCTTCGGACAGGGGGAAGAGACCCAGTACTTC. Its translation is CASSFGQGEETQYF. The whole variable domain, remainder taken from reference TRBV19 and TRBJ2-5, is DGGITQSPKYLFRKEGQNVTLSCEQNLNHDAMYWYRQDPGQGLRLIYYSQIVNDFQKGDIAEGYSVSREKKESFPLTVTSAQKNPTAFYLCASSFGQGEETQYFGPGTRLLVL.

The chain is built from TRBV5-1 and TRBJ1-2; 7 nucleotides agree with TRBD1. CDR1 and CDR2 (germline): SGHRS, YFSETQ. The V and J ends lost 3 bases and 8 bases, in that order; junction bases with no gene match: 1. This CDR3 has 11 residues. The CDR3 spells CASSSGGGYTF. CDR3 in DNA: TGCGCCAGCAGCTCAGGGGGAGGCTACACCTTC. The entire variable domain, with the rest obtained from reference TRBV5-1 and TRBJ1-2, is as follows: KAGVTQTPRYLIKTRGQQVTLSCSPISGHRSVSWYQQTPGQGLQFLFEYFSETQRNKGNFPGRFSGRQFSNSRSEMNVSTLELGDSALYLCASSSGGGYTFGSGTRLTVV.

In this sample, this clone turned up a few times. The chain employs TRBV18 and TRBJ2-1, with 9 bases that match TRBD1. The CDR3 has 15 amino acids. The V segment lost 3 bases and the J segment 1 base; nucleotides outside the gene matches: 1. Germline lookup yields CDR1 KGHSH and CDR2 LQKENI. The CDR3 DNA sequence: TGTGCCAGCTCACCGGGGACAGGGTCCTACAATGAGCAGTTCTTC. Translating it yields CASSPGTGSYNEQFF.

DNA for the CDR3: TGTGCCAGCAGTAGCGGACAGGGGGGAGACAATGAGCAGTTCTTC. This sequence encodes CASSSGQGGDNEQFF. The chain combines TRBV6-5 with TRBJ2-1; 10 bases match TRBD1. Germline lookup yields CDR1 MNHEY and CDR2 SVGAGI. Trimming at V came to 5 bases and at J to 5 bases, leaving 6 bases not matched to a gene. The CDR3 consists of 15 residues.

The CDR3 coding sequence is TGTGCCAGCAGCGTCGGGACTAGCGGGGACCCGATCACAGATACGCAGTATTTT. It encodes CASSVGTSGDPITDTQYF. The J gene is TRBJ2-3, the V gene TRBV9; 13 nucleotides agree with TRBD2. Unmatched junction bases numbered 8, after V lost 2 bases and J lost 2 bases. The CDR3 has 18 amino acids. The germline gives CDR1 SGDLS, CDR2 YYNGEE.

The rearrangement links TRBV4-3 to TRBJ1-6; D is undetermined. Germline CDR1 is LGHNA and CDR2 is YSLEER. The ends were cut back, 2 bases at V and 7 bases at J, with 15 bases in the middle. The CDR3 has 16 residues. CDR3 in DNA: TGCGCCAGCAGCCAAATCCACTTAGGAGCGAATTCACCCCTCCACTTT. Its translation: CASSQIHLGANSPLHF.

The chain couples TRBV7-2 to TRBJ2-7, with D hard to call. Germline loops: CDR1 SGHTA, CDR2 FQGNSA. The CDR3 loop spans 15 amino acids. Trimming took 0 bases from V and 2 from J, leaving 11 bases between them. The DNA for the CDR3 is TGTGCCAGCAGCTTAGCGGGCAGCCAAGCCTACGAGCAGTACTTC. Translation: CASSLAGSQAYEQYF.

The chain is built from TRBV3-1 (or the pseudogene TRBV3-2) and TRBJ2-7, with D possibly being TRBD1 (5 bases). CDR1 is LGHDT, CDR2 YNNKEL, per germline (reference sequence). This CDR3 is 16 amino acids long. V was shortened by 0 bases and J by 4 bases, with 16 bases between the two germline ends. This CDR3 is CASSQDRTYGAYEQYF. In DNA form, the CDR3 reads TGTGCCAGCAGCCAAGATCGCACTTATGGGGCTTACGAGCAGTACTTC.

This chain links TRBV5-1 with TRBJ2-1; possible D gene TRBD1, 5 bases. This CDR3 spans 17 amino acids. V lost 0 bases and J lost 0, with 13 bases in between. Per germline, CDR1 SGHRS and CDR2 YFSETQ. CDR3 in DNA: TGCGCCAGCAGCTTGGATGTTGGGGCTAGCTCCTACAATGAGCAGTTCTTC. Translated: CASSLDVGASSYNEQFF.

This clone showed up just a few times. The chain has TRBV5-1 and TRBJ1-1; D uncertain. Trimming left V 0 bases short and J 1 base short, with 7 bases between. CDR1 is SGHRS and CDR2 is YFSETQ in the germline V gene. The CDR3 covers 14 residues. CDR3 in amino acids: CASSLDLRNTEAFF. The CDR3 DNA reads as TGCGCCAGCAGCTTGGATCTTAGGAACACTGAAGCTTTCTTT.

This clone was counted a single time. The chain combines TRBV6-2 or TRBV6-3 with TRBJ2-1; 9 nucleotides align to TRBD1. Germline V gives CDR1 MNHEY, CDR2 SVGEGT. Losses at the gene ends were 4 bases for V and 6 bases for J; bases not matched to a gene: 10. The CDR3 is 16 residues long. CDR3 bases: TGTGCCAGCAGTTCCGGGACAGGGTTGAGGTTCAATGAGCAGTTCTTC. Encoded protein: CASSSGTGLRFNEQFF.